Here is one T cell receptor beta chain with its context. Peripheral blood and lesional scalp punch biopsies were taken from alopecia areata patients. These data belong to a study of CD8+ T cells in alopecia areata. Investigators isolated RNA and reverse transcribed it into cDNA to act as the sequencing template. Profiled with immunoSEQ multiplex PCR; TCRdb holds only in-frame clones, not every one. The table has around 82,000 clones, just over 50% seen once. Germline V lookup: CDR1 SEHNR, CDR2 FQNEAQ (reference sequence). Germline trimming cut 5 bases from V and 6 bases from J; bases unmatched to any gene: 4. The CDR3 is 13 residues long.

Sample: NKG2D-high CD8+ T cells sorted from blood. The receptor was isolated from a human donor with alopecia areata. This chain links TRBV7-9 with TRBJ2-5; 9 bases match TRBD1. The CDR3 coding sequence is TGTGCCAGCAGCGTCGGACAGGGGAAGACCCAGTACTTC. It yields the protein CASSVGQGKTQYF.